These 10 T cell receptor beta chains share one sample of origin, sequenced in a study of response to subunit inactivated influenza vaccine. TCRdb called the RT-PCR reads again in MiXCR, with one record for every CDR3 protein. Among roughly 650,000 distinct CDR3 sequences, 15% to 17% were seen once, and the ten largest hold 11%. The sequencing used PBMCs from blood, collected 11 to 12 days after vaccination. All receptors come from a man aged 50 to 59 who received an inactivated influenza vaccine.

This chain joins TRBV28 and TRBJ2-3; D not resolved. Germline V gives CDR1 MDHEN, CDR2 SYDVKM. The ends were cut back, 7 bases at V and 8 bases at J, with 16 bases in the middle. The CDR3 is 13 residues long. CDR3 amino acids: CASNDGWPSTQYF. The CDR3 coding sequence is TGTGCCAGCAACGACGGATGGCCCAGTACGCAGTATTTT. Full variable domain (remainder filled in from reference TRBV28 and TRBJ2-3): DVKVTQSSRYLVKRTGEKVFLECVQDMDHENMFWYRQDPGLGLRLIYFSYDVKMKEKGDIPEGYSVSREKKERFSLILESASTNQTSMYLCASNDGWPSTQYFGPGTRLTVL.

In this sample, this clonotype turned up a few times. This chain links TRBV5-5 with TRBJ2-1, with D perhaps matching TRBD1 or TRBD2 (7 bases each). Germline V gene sequence: CDR1 SGHKS, CDR2 YYEKEE (reference sequence). The length of the CDR3 is 14 residues. The V gene lost 2 bases and the J gene lost 7 bases, with 13 bases spanning the gap. CDR3 sequence reads: CASSFYRGGNEQFF. The CDR3 nucleotides are TGTGCCAGCAGCTTCTACAGGGGAGGGAATGAGCAGTTCTTC. The full variable domain, in which reference TRBV5-5 and TRBJ2-1 provide the parts outside the CDR3, is DAGVTQSPTHLIKTRGQQVTLRCSPISGHKSVSWYQQVLGQGPQFIFQYYEKEERGRGNFPDRFSARQFPNYSSELNVNALLLGDSALYLCASSFYRGGNEQFFGPGTRLTVL.

The J gene is TRBJ1-2, the V gene TRBV4-3, with D perhaps TRBD1 (5 bases). V gave up 1 base and J gave up 7 bases, with 13 bases separating them. CDR3 size: 14 residues. Germline CDR1 reads LGHNA; CDR2 reads YSLEER. The CDR3 loop reads CASSQAGREAGYTF. The CDR3 bases are TGCGCCAGCAGCCAAGCAGGGCGTGAGGCTGGCTACACCTTC.

The V gene is TRBV19, the J gene TRBJ1-6; 7 nucleotides agree with TRBD1. The length of the CDR3 is 15 residues. The germline CDR1 and CDR2 sequences are LNHDA and SQIVND (reference sequence). V was clipped by 5 bases and J by 7 bases; unmatched bases: 8. DNA for the CDR3: TGTGCCAGTAGTTTAGGGACAGCCGAAAATTCACCCCTCCACTTT. This encodes CASSLGTAENSPLHF.

Only a few counts were recorded for this clonotype. The chain carries TRBV2 and TRBJ2-7; D unresolved. V lost 6 bases, J lost 2 bases, and 8 bases lay in between. This CDR3 is built from 12 residues. Germline lookup yields CDR1 SNHLY and CDR2 FYNNEI. The CDR3 loop is CASRRQTYEQYF. CDR3 nucleotide sequence: TGTGCCAGCAGAAGACAAACCTACGAGCAGTACTTC.

This clonotype was seen ten or more times. The chain combines TRBV15 with TRBJ1-2; no clear D. In germline, CDR1 is LNHNV, CDR2 YYDKDF (reference sequence). The CDR3 sequence is 15 residues long. The V and J ends lost 3 bases and 4 bases respectively, with 15 bases between them. CDR3 nucleotides: TGTGCCACCAGCAGGACACCAGGTTCCAGCTATGGCTACACCTTC. It encodes CATSRTPGSSYGYTF.

This clonotype was observed a handful of times. V usage is TRBV25-1 and J usage is TRBJ1-1; 9 bases match TRBD1. The length of the CDR3 is 13 residues. V lost 7 bases and J lost 2; bases outside the gene matches: 2. Germline V gene sequence: CDR1 MGHDK, CDR2 SYGVNS. The CDR3 nucleotides read TGTGCCAGCATGGGACAGGGCAACACTGAAGCTTTCTTT. It specifies CASMGQGNTEAFF.

This chain joins TRBV19 and TRBJ1-6; 7 bases are a match to TRBD1. Per the germline V gene, CDR1 is LNHDA and CDR2 is SQIVND (reference sequence). There are 16 residues in the CDR3. Trimming at V came to 4 bases and at J to 4 bases, leaving 7 bases not matched to a gene. The CDR3 here is CASSRTGTAYNSPLHF. Here the CDR3 DNA reads TGTGCCAGTAGTAGGACCGGGACAGCATATAATTCACCCCTCCACTTT. Full variable domain (remainder filled in from reference TRBV19 and TRBJ1-6): DGGITQSPKYLFRKEGQNVTLSCEQNLNHDAMYWYRQDPGQGLRLIYYSQIVNDFQKGDIAEGYSVSREKKESFPLTVTSAQKNPTAFYLCASSRTGTAYNSPLHFGNGTRLTVT.

In its sample, this clonotype was seen many times. In DNA, the CDR3 is TGCGCCAGCAGCCAAGAACAGGGGCGAAACACCGGGGAGCTGTTTTTT. This translates into CASSQEQGRNTGELFF. J is TRBJ2-2 and V is TRBV4-3; 7 bases fit TRBD1. The CDR3 contains 16 residues. After removal of 0 bases from V and 2 bases from J, the junction contained 3 bases not matched to a gene. Per the germline V gene, CDR1 is LGHNA and CDR2 is YSLEER.

The J gene is TRBJ2-7, the V gene TRBV20-1; 9 positions agree with TRBD2. This CDR3 has 14 residues. Germline CDR1 reads DFQATT; CDR2 reads SNEGSKA (reference sequence). Unmatched junction bases numbered 8, after V lost 6 bases and J lost 2 bases. CDR3 residues: CSARRSGRTYEQYF. As DNA, the CDR3 is TGCAGTGCCCGTCGCAGCGGGAGGACCTACGAGCAGTACTTC.